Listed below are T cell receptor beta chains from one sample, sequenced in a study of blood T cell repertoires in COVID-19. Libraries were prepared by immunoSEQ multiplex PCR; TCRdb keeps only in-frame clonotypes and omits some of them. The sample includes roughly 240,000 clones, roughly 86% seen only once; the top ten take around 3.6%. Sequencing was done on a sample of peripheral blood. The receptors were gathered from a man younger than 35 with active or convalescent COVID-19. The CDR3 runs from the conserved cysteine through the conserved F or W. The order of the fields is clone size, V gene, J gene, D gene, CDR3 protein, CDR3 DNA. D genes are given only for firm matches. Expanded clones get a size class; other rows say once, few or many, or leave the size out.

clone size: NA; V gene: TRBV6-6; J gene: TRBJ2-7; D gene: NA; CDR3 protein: CASSPIPYEQYF; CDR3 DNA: TGTGCCAGCAGTCCCATTCCCTACGAGCAGTACTTC
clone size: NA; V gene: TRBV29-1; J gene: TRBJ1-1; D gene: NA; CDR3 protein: CSVLWEIAFF; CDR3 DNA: TGCAGCGTTCTTTGGGAGATTGCTTTCTTT
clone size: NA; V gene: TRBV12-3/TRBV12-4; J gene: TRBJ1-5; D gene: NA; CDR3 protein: CASNWGDQPQHF; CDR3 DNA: TGTGCCAGCAATTGGGGGGATCAGCCCCAGCATTTT
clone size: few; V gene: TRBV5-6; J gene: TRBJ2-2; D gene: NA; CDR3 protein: CASRPLARDTGELFF; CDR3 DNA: TGTGCCAGCAGACCTCTAGCGCGGGACACCGGGGAGCTGTTTTTT
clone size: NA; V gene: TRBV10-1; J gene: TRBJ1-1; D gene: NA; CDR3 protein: CASSAGSPGRAFF; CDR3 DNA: TGCGCCAGCAGTGCGGGATCCCCGGGTCGGGCTTTCTTT
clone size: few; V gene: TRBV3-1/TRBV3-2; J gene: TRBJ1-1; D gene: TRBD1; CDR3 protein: CASSGRLQGVGTEAFF; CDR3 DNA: TGTGCCAGCAGCGGGAGACTTCAGGGGGTTGGGACTGAAGCTTTCTTT
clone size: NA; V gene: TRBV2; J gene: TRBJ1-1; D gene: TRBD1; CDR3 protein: CASSPERTGRNTEAFF; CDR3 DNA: TGTGCCAGCAGCCCCGAAAGGACAGGACGGAACACTGAAGCTTTCTTT
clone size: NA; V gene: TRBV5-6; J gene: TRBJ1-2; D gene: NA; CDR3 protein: CASSTDSHGYTF; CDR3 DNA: TGTGCCAGCAGCACGGACAGTCATGGCTACACCTTC
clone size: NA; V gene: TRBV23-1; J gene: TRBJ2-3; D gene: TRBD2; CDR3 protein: CASSHKRQGLGLAGGPCTDTQYF; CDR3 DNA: TGCGCCAGCAGTCACAAGCGACAGGGCCTAGGCCTAGCGGGAGGGCCGTGCACAGATACGCAGTATTTT
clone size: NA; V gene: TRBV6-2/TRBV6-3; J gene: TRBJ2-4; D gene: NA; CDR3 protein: CASSSQGIQYF; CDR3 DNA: TGTGCCAGCAGTTCCCAGGGCATTCAGTACTTC
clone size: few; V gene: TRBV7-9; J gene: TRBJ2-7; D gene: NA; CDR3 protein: CASSLVSRGTYEQYF; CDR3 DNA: TGTGCCAGCAGCTTAGTTTCTCGGGGGACCTACGAGCAGTACTTC
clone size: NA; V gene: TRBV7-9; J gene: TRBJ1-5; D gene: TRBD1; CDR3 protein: CASSSTGEPVQPQHF; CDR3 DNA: TGTGCCAGCAGCTCAACAGGGGAGCCAGTACAGCCCCAGCATTTT
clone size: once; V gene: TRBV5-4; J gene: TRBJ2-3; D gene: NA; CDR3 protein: CASQQVNGDTQYF; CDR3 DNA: TGTGCCAGCCAACAGGTTAACGGAGATACGCAGTATTTT
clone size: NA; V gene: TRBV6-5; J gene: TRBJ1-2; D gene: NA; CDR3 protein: CASRREGVGYGYTF; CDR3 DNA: TGTGCCAGCAGGCGGGAGGGAGTAGGGTATGGCTACACCTTC
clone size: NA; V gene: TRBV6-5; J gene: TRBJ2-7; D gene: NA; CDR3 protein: CASSYGLRYEQYF; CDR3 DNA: TGTGCCAGCAGTTATGGACTACGCTACGAGCAGTACTTC
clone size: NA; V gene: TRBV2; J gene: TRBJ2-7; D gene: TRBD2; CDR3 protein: CASSETSGSYEQYF; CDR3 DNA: TGTGCCAGCAGTGAAACTAGCGGTTCCTACGAGCAGTACTTC
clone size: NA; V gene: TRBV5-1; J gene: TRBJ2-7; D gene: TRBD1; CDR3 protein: CASSLESGQVSYEQYF; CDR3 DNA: TGCGCCAGCAGCTTGGAATCAGGACAGGTTTCCTACGAGCAGTACTTC
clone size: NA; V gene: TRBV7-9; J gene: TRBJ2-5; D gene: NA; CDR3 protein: CASSLVQGGGETQYF; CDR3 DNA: TGTGCCAGCAGCTTAGTCCAGGGAGGGGGGGAGACCCAGTACTTC
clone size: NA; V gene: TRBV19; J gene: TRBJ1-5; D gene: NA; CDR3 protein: CASSIDGGRGDRPQHF; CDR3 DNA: TGTGCCAGTAGTATAGACGGCGGGAGGGGAGATCGGCCCCAGCATTTT
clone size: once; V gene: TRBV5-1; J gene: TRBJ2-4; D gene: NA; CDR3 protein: CASSLEGASKNIQYF; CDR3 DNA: TGCGCCAGCAGCCTGGAGGGGGCGTCCAAAAACATTCAGTACTTC
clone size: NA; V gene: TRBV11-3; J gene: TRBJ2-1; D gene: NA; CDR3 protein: CASSPRDKDHEQFF; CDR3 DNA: TGTGCCAGCAGTCCACGGGACAAGGACCATGAGCAGTTCTTC
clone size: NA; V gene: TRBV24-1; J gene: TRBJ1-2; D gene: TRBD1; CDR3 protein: CATSRQGGGYTF; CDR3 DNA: TGTGCCACCAGCAGACAGGGAGGAGGCTACACCTTC
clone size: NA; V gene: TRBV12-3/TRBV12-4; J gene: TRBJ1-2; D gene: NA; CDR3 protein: CASSLLYYGYTF; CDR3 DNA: TGTGCCAGCAGCCTTTTATACTATGGCTACACCTTC
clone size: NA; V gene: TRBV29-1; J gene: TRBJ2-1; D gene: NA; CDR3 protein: CSVELALWNEQFF; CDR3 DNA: TGCAGCGTTGAACTAGCGTTGTGGAATGAGCAGTTCTTC
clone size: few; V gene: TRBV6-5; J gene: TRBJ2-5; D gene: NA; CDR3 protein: CASSRPGETQYF; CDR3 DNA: TGTGCCAGCAGTCGACCAGGCGAGACCCAGTACTTC
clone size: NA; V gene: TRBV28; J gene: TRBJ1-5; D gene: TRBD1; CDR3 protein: CASSPGTGGRQPQHF; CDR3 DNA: TGTGCCAGCAGCCCGGGGACAGGGGGCAGGCAGCCCCAGCATTTT
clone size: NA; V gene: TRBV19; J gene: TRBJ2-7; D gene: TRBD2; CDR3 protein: CASTPRASGSYEQYF; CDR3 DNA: TGTGCCAGTACCCCAAGGGCTAGCGGGAGCTACGAGCAGTACTTC
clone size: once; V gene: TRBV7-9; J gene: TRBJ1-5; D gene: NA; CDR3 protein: CASSPTRFRRGRPNQPQHF; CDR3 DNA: TGTGCCAGCAGCCCTACCCGTTTTAGGAGGGGCAGGCCGAATCAGCCCCAGCATTTT
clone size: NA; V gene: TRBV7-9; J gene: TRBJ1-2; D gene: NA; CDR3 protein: CASSLDRDGYTF; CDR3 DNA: TGTGCCAGCAGCTTAGATAGAGATGGCTACACCTTC
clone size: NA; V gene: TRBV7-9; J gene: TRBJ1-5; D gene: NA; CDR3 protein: CASSPITSVAGAQHF; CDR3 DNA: TGTGCCAGCAGCCCGATCACGTCGGTCGCCGGGGCCCAGCATTTT
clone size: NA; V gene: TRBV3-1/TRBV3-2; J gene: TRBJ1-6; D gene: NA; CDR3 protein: CASSQGIAENSPLHF; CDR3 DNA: TGTGCCAGCAGCCAAGGGATAGCAGAGAATTCACCCCTCCACTTT
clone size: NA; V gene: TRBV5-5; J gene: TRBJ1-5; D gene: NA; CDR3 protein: CASSFNRADQPQHF; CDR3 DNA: TGTGCCAGCAGCTTTAACAGAGCTGATCAGCCCCAGCATTTT
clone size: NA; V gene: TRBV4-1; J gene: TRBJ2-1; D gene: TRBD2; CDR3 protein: CASTGTSGLNEQFF; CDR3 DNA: TGCGCCAGCACGGGCACTAGCGGGCTTAATGAGCAGTTCTTC
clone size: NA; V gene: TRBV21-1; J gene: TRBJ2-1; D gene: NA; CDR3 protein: CASSTPGQHNEQFF; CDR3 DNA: TGTGCCAGCAGCACCCCGGGACAGCACAATGAGCAGTTCTTC
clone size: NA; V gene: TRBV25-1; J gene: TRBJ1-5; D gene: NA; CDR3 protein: CASSGGGSNQPQHF; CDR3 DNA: TGTGCCAGCAGTGGGGGGGGAAGCAATCAGCCCCAGCATTTT
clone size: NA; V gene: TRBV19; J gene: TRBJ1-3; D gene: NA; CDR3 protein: CASSIGGGTSGNTIYF; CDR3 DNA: TGTGCCAGTAGTATAGGCGGGGGAACATCTGGAAACACCATATATTTT
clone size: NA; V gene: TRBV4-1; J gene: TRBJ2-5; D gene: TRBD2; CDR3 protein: CASSHFGGTQETQYF; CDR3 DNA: TGCGCCAGCAGCCATTTCGGGGGGACCCAAGAGACCCAGTACTTC
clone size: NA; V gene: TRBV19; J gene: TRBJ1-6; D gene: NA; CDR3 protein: CASSMAGRAYNSPLHF; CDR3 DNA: TGTGCCAGTAGTATGGCCGGGAGGGCCTATAATTCACCCCTCCACTTT
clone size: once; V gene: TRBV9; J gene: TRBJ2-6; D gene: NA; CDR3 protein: CASSGREFSSGANVLTF; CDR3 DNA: TGTGCCAGCAGCGGCCGGGAGTTCTCCTCTGGGGCCAACGTCCTGACTTTC
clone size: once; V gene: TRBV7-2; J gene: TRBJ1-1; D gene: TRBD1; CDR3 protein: CASSSRGRKTEAFF; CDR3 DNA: TGTGCCAGCAGCTCCAGGGGGAGGAAGACTGAAGCTTTCTTT
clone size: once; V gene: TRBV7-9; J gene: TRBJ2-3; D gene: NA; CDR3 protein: CASSPTREGGQYF; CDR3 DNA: TGTGCCAGCAGCCCCACCCGAGAGGGTGGGCAGTATTTT
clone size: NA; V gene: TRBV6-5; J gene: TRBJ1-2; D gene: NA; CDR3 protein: CASRTPGYGYTF; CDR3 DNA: TGTGCCAGCAGGACACCGGGATATGGCTACACCTTC
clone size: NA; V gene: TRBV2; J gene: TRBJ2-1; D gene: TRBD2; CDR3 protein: CASSKGLAGAGDEQFF; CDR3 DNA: TGTGCCAGCAGCAAGGGTCTAGCGGGGGCCGGGGATGAGCAGTTCTTC
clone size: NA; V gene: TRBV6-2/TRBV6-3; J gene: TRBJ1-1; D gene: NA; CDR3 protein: CASSYSRFSNTEAFF; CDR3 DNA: TGTGCCAGCAGTTACTCGAGGTTTTCGAACACTGAAGCTTTCTTT
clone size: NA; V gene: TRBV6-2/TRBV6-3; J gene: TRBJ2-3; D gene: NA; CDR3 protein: CASSYGRFTDTQYF; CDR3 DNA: TGTGCCAGCAGTTACGGTCGGTTCACAGATACGCAGTATTTT
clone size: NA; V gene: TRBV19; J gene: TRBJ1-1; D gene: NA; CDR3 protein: CASSIDRDTEAFF; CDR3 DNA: TGTGCCAGTAGTATTGACAGAGACACTGAAGCTTTCTTT
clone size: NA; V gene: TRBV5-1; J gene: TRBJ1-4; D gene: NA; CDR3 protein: CASSLYPGVGEKLFF; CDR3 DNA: TGCGCCAGCAGCTTGTATCCGGGGGTAGGGGAAAAACTGTTTTTT
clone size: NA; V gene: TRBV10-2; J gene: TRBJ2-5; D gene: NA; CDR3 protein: CASSESGVQETQYF; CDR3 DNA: TGCGCCAGCAGTGAGTCCGGGGTTCAAGAGACCCAGTACTTC
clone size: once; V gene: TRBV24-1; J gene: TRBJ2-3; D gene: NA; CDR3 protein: CATSEVGTRKDTQYF; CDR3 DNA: TGTGCCACCAGTGAAGTTGGGACTCGTAAAGATACGCAGTATTTT
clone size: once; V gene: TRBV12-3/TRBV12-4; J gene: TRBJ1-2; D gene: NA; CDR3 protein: CASGTGNYGYTF; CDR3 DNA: TGTGCCAGCGGCACAGGGAACTATGGCTACACCTTC
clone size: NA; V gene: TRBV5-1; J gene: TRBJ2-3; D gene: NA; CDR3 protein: CASSSGGDTQYF; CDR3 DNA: TGCGCCAGCAGCTCCGGCGGGGATACGCAGTATTTT
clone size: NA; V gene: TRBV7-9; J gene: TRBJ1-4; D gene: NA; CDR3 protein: CASSPTDMSLFF; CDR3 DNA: TGTGCCAGCAGCCCGACGGACATGTCACTGTTTTTT
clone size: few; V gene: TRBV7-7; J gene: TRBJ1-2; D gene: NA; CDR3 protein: CAVSRDMITDYGYTF; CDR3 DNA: TGTGCCGTATCTCGGGATATGATTACGGACTATGGCTACACCTTC
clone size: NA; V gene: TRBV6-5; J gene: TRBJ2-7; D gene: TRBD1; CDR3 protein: CASSYSGQGLVYEQYF; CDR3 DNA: TGTGCCAGCAGTTACTCCGGACAGGGTCTCGTCTACGAGCAGTACTTC